This T cell receptor (beta chain) is drawn from a study of T cell clonality in common variable immunodeficiency (dated by TCRdb to about 2015). This clone occurred many times. Its cognate antigen has yet to be identified. At one end the junction does not follow the germline gene, possibly because of a read error. Predominantly Caucasian heritage was noted among both the CVID patients and the healthy controls. From each donor, roughly 5 to 9 ml of heparinized peripheral whole blood was collected. Genomic DNA from adults with common variable immune deficiency (CVID) and from healthy adult controls was used to sequence TCRbeta CDR3 repertoires. The control group was made up of around 22 healthy adult volunteers (roughly ten male and approximately twelve female) whose ages ranged from roughly 20 to 66 years, with a mean age of almost 35. Diluted blood was density-centrifuged over Hypaque 1077 or Ficoll-Paque to isolate peripheral blood mononuclear cells. Genomic DNA was obtained from unsorted mononuclear cells using either Qiagen column purification or a centrifugation-based method.

The research as a whole found: CVID subjects shared fewer TCRbeta clones with each other than healthy controls did (p < 0.0001). According to the authors, finding the cause of the higher clonality in CVID would require sequencing the repertoires of T cell subpopulations. Patient heterogeneity within the CVID cohort put limits on correlating repertoire features with clinical complications. Even though DNA input was the same, control samples had an average of about 80,000 unique sequences each, compared with approximately 30,000 in CVID samples. Compared with healthy controls, CVID subjects showed increased TCRbeta clonality (t-test p = 0.018), a feature most characteristic of about a third of subjects. Reportedly, TCRbeta sequences from CVID had fewer deletions and N-nucleotide insertions, and highly modified clones with 13 or more V deletions were absent from CVID.

For sequencing, equivalent amounts of genomic DNA were input from CVID and control samples. For every sample, a 60 bp segment covering the rearranged TCRbeta CDR3 region was amplified and then sequenced. TCRbeta amplification used the immunoSEQ assay, a bias-corrected multiplex PCR with high-throughput sequencing. Turning to the authors' computational methods: Every unique nucleotide sequence was considered a clone and was annotated with V, D and J genes, copy number and frequency. Sequences were labeled productive if in frame, and non-productive if out of frame or containing stop codons. As previously described, Shannon's entropy was used to calculate clonality. The predicted amino acid sequences of productive clones were used to derive the mean CDR3 Kyte-Doolittle hydropathy. Using the R hclust function, scaled V gene usage was clustered hierarchically with Manhattan distance and complete linkage. Clone sharing by CDR3 amino acid sequence was assessed by resampling 12 repertoires per group over 100 rounds. Repertoires were searched for approximately 70 published EBV-specific and 200 to 300 published CMV-specific TCRbeta sequences. Two CVID samples yielding fewer than 10,000 sequences were excluded from analysis, leaving approximately 42 CVID repertoires. TCRdb mirrors the immuneACCESS table, restricted to in-frame sequences. Some clones are absent from its copies; in checked studies, under half trace to an unresolved V gene, and the reason for the others is unknown. From that table come the V and J calls and clone size; the DNA was used to work out D and trimming. The sample has around 45,000 clones on record, with no singletons. Less than 11% of the sample comes from the top ten.

Sequencing input: peripheral blood mononuclear cells. The TCR sequence derives from a person aged 18 to 70 in good health.

Partial CDR3 DNA: TGCGCCAGCAGCCAAGAGGGGGACACCACAGATACG. This yields the protein CASSQEGDTTDT. The whole CDR3 is CASSQEGDTTDTQYF. The sequence is built from TRBV4-2 and TRBJ2-3, with TRBD1 as a weak D call on 6 bases. The CDR3 end falls 3 residues outside the read, so it is completed with the germline J gene. Sequences LGHNA (CDR1) and YNFKEQ (CDR2) are obtained from the germline V gene. The CDR3 sequence holds 15 residues, the cysteine and phenylalanine included. The CDR3 was read in part: 36 bases, with the frame set at base 1.